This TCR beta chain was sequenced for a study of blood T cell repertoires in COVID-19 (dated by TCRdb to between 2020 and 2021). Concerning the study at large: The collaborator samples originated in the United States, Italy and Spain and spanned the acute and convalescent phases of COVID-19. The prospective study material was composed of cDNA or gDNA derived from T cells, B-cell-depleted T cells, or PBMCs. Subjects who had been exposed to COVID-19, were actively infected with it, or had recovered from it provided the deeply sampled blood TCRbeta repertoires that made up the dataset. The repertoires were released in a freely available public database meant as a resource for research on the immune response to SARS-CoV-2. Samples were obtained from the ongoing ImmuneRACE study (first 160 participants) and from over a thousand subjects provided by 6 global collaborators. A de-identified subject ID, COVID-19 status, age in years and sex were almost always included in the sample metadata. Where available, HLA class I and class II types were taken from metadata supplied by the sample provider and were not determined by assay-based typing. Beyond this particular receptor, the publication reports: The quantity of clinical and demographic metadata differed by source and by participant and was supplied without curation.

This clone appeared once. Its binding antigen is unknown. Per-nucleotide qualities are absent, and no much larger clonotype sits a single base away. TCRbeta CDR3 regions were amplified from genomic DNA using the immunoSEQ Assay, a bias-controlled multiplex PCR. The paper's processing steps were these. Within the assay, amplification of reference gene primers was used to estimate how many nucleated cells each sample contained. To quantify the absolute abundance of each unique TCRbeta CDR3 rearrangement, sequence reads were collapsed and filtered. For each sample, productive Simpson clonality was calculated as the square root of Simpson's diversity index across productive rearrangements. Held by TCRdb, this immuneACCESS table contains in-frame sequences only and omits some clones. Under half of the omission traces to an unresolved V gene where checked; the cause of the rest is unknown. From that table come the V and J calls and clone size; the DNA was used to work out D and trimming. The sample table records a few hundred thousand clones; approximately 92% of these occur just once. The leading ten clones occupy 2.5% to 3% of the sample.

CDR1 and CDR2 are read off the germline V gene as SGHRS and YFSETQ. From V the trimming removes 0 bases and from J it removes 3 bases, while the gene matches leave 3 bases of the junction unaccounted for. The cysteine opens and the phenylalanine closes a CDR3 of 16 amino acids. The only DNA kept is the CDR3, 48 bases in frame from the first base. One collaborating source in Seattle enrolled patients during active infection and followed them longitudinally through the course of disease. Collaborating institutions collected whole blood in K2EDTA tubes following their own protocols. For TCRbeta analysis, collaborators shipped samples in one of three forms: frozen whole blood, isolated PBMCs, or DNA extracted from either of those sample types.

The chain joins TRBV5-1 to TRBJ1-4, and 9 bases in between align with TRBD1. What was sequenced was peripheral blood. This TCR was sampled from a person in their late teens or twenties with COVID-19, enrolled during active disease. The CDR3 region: CASSLGGTGPNEKLFF. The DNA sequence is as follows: TGCGCCAGCAGCTTGGGGGGGACAGGGCCTAATGAAAAACTGTTTTTT.